A single TCR beta chain is shown here with its context. Antigen specificity is unknown. Sample time point: longitudinal time-point 3. The record originates from a study of neurological immune-mediated disorders. Study-wide points: Private repertoires in all groups were suggested by the absence of shared CDR3 amino acid sequences among expanded clones across subjects. The highest TCR clonal expansion occurred in HTLV-1-associated myelopathy; multiple sclerosis fell below healthy controls.

By 5'RACE with 10-nucleotide random UMIs, the cDNA was made. From 15-18 subjects, every sequencing run obtained over 200 million TCR-beta sequences. TCRdb reprocessed the 5' RACE reads with MiXCR, giving one entry per CDR3 protein. The data contain around 97,000 distinct CDR3 sequences, approximately 11% of them singletons. The CDR3 spans 15 residues. Germline V lookup: CDR1 LNHDA, CDR2 SQIVND (reference sequence). Trimming took 5 bases from V and 3 from J; bases not matched to a gene: 8. Sequenced sample: PBMCs. The V call is TRBV19, the J call TRBJ1-1; 8 positions match TRBD1. The sequence derives from a female donor with HTLV-1-associated myelopathy (HAM/TSP). The CDR3 region is CASSLTGGRDTEAFF. CDR3 in DNA: TGTGCCAGTAGTCTTACAGGGGGACGGGACACTGAAGCTTTCTTT. The full variable domain, in which reference TRBV19 and TRBJ1-1 provide the parts outside the CDR3, is DGGITQSPKYLFRKEGQNVTLSCEQNLNHDAMYWYRQDPGQGLRLIYYSQIVNDFQKGDIAEGYSVSREKKESFPLTVTSAQKNPTAFYLCASSLTGGRDTEAFFGQGTRLTVV.